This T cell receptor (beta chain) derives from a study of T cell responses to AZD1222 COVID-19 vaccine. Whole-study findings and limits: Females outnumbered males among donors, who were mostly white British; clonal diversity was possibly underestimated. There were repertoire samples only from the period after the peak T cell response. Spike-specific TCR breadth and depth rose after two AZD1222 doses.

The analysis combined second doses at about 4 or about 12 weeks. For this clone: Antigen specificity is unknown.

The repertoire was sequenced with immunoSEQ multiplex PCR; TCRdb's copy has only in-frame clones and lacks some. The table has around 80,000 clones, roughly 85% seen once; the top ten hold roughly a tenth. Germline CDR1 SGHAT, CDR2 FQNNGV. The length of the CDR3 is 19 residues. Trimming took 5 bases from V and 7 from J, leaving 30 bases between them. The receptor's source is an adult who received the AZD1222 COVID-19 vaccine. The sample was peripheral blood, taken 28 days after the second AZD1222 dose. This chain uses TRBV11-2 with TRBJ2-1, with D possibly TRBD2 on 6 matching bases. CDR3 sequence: CASSKFQGIRSAGRNEQFF. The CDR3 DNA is TGTGCCAGCAGCAAATTCCAGGGAATCCGGAGTGCGGGACGAAATGAGCAGTTCTTC.